This TCR beta chain was observed in a study of T cells after yellow fever vaccination. Study overall: Preparing low-cell-number fractions relied on SMART-Seq v4 Ultra Low Input.

This clonotype occurred once. Antigen unknown. A process of 5'RACE template switching, which added a universal primer site and UMIs, was used to make TCR cDNA. One entry per CDR3 protein results from TCRdb running MiXCR on the 5' RACE reads. The table has hundreds of thousands of distinct CDR3 sequences, roughly a sixth seen once; the top ten hold roughly a sixth. Overall study findings and caveats: Only a small proportion of the clonotypes turned up in both the CD4 and the CD8 compartments, likely arising from convergent recombination. Once the booster was given, most primary-vaccination clones reappeared, at about 97% for CD4 and around 90% for CD8.

The trim removed 7 bases at V and 0 bases at J, leaving 13 bases unmatched. Germline-derived CDR1 and CDR2 are MNHEY and SVGEGT. This CDR3 is built from 19 residues. Sample: PBMCs, taken before the yellow fever booster vaccination. The sequence derives from a young man who received the YFV17D yellow fever vaccine. The chain couples TRBV6-2 or TRBV6-3 to TRBJ2-6, with 9 nucleotides matching TRBD1. In nucleotides, the CDR3 is TGTGCCAGCACCAGTAGGGACAGGGATCCGAGCTCTGGGGCCAACGTCCTGACTTTC. This sequence encodes CASTSRDRDPSSGANVLTF.